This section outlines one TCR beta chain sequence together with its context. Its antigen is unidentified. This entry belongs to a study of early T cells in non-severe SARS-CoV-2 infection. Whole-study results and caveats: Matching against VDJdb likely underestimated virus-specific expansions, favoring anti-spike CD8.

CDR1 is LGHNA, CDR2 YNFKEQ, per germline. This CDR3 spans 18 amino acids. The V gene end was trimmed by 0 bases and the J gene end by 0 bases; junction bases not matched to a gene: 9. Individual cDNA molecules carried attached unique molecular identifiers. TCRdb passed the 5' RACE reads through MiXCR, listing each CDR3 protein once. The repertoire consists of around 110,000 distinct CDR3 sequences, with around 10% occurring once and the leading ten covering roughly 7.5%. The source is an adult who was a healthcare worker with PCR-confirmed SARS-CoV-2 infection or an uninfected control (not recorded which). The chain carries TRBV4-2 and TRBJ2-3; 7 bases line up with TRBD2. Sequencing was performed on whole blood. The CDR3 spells CASSQEPSGAGSTDTQYF. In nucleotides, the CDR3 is TGTGCCAGCAGCCAAGAACCGTCGGGAGCGGGAAGCACAGATACGCAGTATTTT.